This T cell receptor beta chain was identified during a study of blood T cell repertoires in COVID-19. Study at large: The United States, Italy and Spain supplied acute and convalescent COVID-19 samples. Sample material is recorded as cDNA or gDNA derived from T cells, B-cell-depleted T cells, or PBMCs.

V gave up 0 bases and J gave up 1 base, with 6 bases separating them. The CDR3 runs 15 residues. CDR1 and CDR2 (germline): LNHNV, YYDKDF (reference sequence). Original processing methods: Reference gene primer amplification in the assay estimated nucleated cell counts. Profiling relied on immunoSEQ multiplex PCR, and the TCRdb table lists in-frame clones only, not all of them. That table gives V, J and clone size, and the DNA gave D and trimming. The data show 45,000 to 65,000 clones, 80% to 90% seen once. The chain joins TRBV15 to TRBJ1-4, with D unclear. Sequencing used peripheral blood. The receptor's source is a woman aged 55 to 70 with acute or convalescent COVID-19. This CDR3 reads CATSRDRVTNEKLFF. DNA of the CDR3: TGTGCCACCAGCAGAGATCGAGTAACTAATGAAAAACTGTTTTTT.